This TCR beta chain was found in a study of cytomegalovirus exposure and HLA in healthy donors. Researchers ran the PCR with 60 Vbeta and 13 Jbeta primers. Generated by immunoSEQ multiplex PCR, the TCRdb table keeps only in-frame clones and is missing some. The table has around 150,000 clones, about four fifths seen once. Germline loops: CDR1 ENHRY, CDR2 SYGVKD. Trimming left V 0 bases short and J 8 bases short, with 11 bases between. CDR3 length: 14 residues. The TCR comes from a man younger than 45 in good health. V is TRBV10-3 and J is TRBJ2-1, with a possible D match to TRBD1 (5 bases). The sequenced material came from PBMCs. In DNA, the CDR3 is TGTGCCATCAGTGAGTCGGTAGCACAGGATGAGCAGTTCTTC. Translation: CAISESVAQDEQFF.